The 11 T cell receptor beta chains listed next were all sequenced from one sample in a study of blood T cell repertoires in COVID-19 (dated by TCRdb to 2020 to 2022). Libraries were constructed by the immunoSEQ multiplex PCR assay. TCRdb provides this immuneACCESS table in a form limited to in-frame rearrangements. Some clones are lacking; in checked studies, under half of them reflect an unresolved V gene, and why the rest are absent is not known. This sample has under 200,000 clones in its table, and less than 90% of those were observed once. In total, the top ten clones hold roughly 25% of the sample. Sequenced material: peripheral blood. These TCRs come from a man aged 55 to 69 with acute or convalescent COVID-19.

The chain links TRBV7-8 to TRBJ2-7; TRBD2 agrees at 9 bases. CDR1 SGHVS and CDR2 FQNEAQ come from the germline V gene. The CDR3 is 19 residues long. J lost 4 bases, V lost 1 base, and 17 bases had no gene match. The CDR3 protein is CASSLGASGANPKSYEQYF. In DNA, the CDR3 is TGTGCCAGCAGCTTAGGGGCTAGCGGGGCTAACCCAAAGTCGTACGAGCAGTACTTC.

This clone has just one count. This chain links TRBV19 with TRBJ2-1; TRBD2 agrees at 8 bases. V trimming: 9 bases; J trimming: 3 bases; junction bases outside the gene matches: 4. The CDR3 runs to 13 residues. Germline V lookup: CDR1 LNHDA, CDR2 SQIVND (reference sequence). CDR3 in amino acids: CASSTSGYNEQFF. The CDR3 DNA follows: TGTGCCAGCTCCACTAGCGGCTACAATGAGCAGTTCTTC.

This rearrangement joins TRBV7-8 to TRBJ2-1, with 13 bases identical to TRBD2. CDR1 and CDR2 from the germline V gene are SGHVS and FQNEAQ. The CDR3 has 16 residues. The V and J ends lost 5 bases and 8 bases, in that order; junction bases with no gene match: 9. The CDR3 nucleotides read TGTGCCAGCAGCGGCCGAACTAGCGGGGGGGCCCATGAGCAGTTCTTC. Residues: CASSGRTSGGAHEQFF.

The chain has TRBV9 and TRBJ2-2; tentative D call: TRBD1 (6 bases). The CDR3 runs to 14 residues. Germline values: CDR1 SGDLS, CDR2 YYNGEE. Deletions cut 4 bases from V and 5 bases from J, with 12 bases between. The CDR3 region has the DNA TGTGCCAGCAGCCTTCGGACAGATACCGGGGAGCTGTTTTTT. Translated: CASSLRTDTGELFF.

The rearrangement joins TRBV9 to TRBJ2-1; 12 positions agree with TRBD2. This CDR3 comprises 17 residues. Trimming took 3 bases from V and 10 from J; bases not matched to a gene: 14. Germline V CDR1 and CDR2: SGDLS, YYNGEE. CDR3 DNA: TGTGCCAGCAGCGCTAGCGGGGGGGGCCTCCCTTTAGAAGAGCAGTTCTTC. Translating it yields CASSASGGGLPLEEQFF.

V and J are TRBV25-1 and TRBJ1-5, with 7 bases identical to TRBD1. V was pared by 3 bases and J by 3 bases, with 8 bases of the junction left unmatched. CDR1 is MGHDK and CDR2 is SYGVNS in the germline V gene. The CDR3 is 16 amino acids. The CDR3 is CASSDLTGLDNQPQHF. The DNA for the CDR3 is TGTGCCAGCAGTGACCTGACAGGGCTAGACAATCAGCCCCAGCATTTT.

The J gene is TRBJ1-1, the V gene TRBV27; D is perhaps TRBD1 (5 bases). Deletions cut 6 bases from V and 4 bases from J, with 12 bases between. This CDR3 contains 13 residues. Germline values: CDR1 MNHEY, CDR2 SMNVEV (reference sequence). The CDR3, as DNA: TGTGCCAGCAGGCGAACTCAGGGCACTGAAGCTTTCTTT. It translates to CASRRTQGTEAFF.

In DNA, the CDR3 is TGTGCCAGTAGTATTCCGAACTATGGCTACACCTTC. This sequence encodes CASSIPNYGYTF. This sequence joins TRBV19 and TRBJ1-2, with D unclear. The CDR3 is made up of 12 amino acids. Germline loops: CDR1 LNHDA, CDR2 SQIVND (reference sequence). V was trimmed by 3 bases and J by 2 bases, leaving 4 bases between them.

This clone was recorded only once. V usage is TRBV3-1 (or the pseudogene TRBV3-2) and J usage is TRBJ2-7; TRBD1 aligns across 7 bases. Looked up from germline, CDR1 is LGHDT and CDR2 is YNNKEL (reference sequence). V shed 8 bases, J shed 3 bases, and the junction held 7 bases outside the gene matches. The CDR3 runs 13 residues. DNA of the CDR3: TGTGCCAGCTCCGACAGGGCCGGCTACGAGCAGTACTTC. Amino acids: CASSDRAGYEQYF.

V is TRBV29-1 and J is TRBJ2-1; no clear D. The CDR3 length is 11 residues. From germline, CDR1 is SQVTM and CDR2 ANQGSEA. V was pared by 7 bases and J by 6 bases, with 10 bases between. DNA of the CDR3: TGCAGCGGACTCCAACCCAATGAGCAGTTCTTC. Its protein product is CSGLQPNEQFF.

The chain combines TRBV15 with TRBJ1-5; 7 bases line up with TRBD1. The CDR3 loop spans 15 amino acids. V lost 6 bases and J lost 0; bases outside the gene matches: 5. Germline CDR1 LNHNV, CDR2 YYDKDF (reference sequence). CDR3 sequence: CATRQGRSSNQPQHF. The CDR3 DNA is TGTGCCACCAGACAGGGGAGGAGTAGCAATCAGCCCCAGCATTTT.